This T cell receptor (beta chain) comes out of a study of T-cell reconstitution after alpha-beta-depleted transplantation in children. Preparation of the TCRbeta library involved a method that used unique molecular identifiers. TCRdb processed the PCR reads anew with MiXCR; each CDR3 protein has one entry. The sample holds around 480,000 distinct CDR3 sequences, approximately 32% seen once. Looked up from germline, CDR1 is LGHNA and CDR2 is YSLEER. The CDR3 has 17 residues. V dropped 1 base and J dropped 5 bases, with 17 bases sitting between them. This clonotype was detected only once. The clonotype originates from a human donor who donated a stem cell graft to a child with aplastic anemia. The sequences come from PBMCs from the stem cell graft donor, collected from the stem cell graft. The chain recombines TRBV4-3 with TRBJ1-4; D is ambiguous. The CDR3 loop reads CASSQGRWAASNEKLFF. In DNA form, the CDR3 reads TGCGCCAGCAGCCAAGGGAGATGGGCAGCCTCGAATGAAAAACTGTTTTTT.